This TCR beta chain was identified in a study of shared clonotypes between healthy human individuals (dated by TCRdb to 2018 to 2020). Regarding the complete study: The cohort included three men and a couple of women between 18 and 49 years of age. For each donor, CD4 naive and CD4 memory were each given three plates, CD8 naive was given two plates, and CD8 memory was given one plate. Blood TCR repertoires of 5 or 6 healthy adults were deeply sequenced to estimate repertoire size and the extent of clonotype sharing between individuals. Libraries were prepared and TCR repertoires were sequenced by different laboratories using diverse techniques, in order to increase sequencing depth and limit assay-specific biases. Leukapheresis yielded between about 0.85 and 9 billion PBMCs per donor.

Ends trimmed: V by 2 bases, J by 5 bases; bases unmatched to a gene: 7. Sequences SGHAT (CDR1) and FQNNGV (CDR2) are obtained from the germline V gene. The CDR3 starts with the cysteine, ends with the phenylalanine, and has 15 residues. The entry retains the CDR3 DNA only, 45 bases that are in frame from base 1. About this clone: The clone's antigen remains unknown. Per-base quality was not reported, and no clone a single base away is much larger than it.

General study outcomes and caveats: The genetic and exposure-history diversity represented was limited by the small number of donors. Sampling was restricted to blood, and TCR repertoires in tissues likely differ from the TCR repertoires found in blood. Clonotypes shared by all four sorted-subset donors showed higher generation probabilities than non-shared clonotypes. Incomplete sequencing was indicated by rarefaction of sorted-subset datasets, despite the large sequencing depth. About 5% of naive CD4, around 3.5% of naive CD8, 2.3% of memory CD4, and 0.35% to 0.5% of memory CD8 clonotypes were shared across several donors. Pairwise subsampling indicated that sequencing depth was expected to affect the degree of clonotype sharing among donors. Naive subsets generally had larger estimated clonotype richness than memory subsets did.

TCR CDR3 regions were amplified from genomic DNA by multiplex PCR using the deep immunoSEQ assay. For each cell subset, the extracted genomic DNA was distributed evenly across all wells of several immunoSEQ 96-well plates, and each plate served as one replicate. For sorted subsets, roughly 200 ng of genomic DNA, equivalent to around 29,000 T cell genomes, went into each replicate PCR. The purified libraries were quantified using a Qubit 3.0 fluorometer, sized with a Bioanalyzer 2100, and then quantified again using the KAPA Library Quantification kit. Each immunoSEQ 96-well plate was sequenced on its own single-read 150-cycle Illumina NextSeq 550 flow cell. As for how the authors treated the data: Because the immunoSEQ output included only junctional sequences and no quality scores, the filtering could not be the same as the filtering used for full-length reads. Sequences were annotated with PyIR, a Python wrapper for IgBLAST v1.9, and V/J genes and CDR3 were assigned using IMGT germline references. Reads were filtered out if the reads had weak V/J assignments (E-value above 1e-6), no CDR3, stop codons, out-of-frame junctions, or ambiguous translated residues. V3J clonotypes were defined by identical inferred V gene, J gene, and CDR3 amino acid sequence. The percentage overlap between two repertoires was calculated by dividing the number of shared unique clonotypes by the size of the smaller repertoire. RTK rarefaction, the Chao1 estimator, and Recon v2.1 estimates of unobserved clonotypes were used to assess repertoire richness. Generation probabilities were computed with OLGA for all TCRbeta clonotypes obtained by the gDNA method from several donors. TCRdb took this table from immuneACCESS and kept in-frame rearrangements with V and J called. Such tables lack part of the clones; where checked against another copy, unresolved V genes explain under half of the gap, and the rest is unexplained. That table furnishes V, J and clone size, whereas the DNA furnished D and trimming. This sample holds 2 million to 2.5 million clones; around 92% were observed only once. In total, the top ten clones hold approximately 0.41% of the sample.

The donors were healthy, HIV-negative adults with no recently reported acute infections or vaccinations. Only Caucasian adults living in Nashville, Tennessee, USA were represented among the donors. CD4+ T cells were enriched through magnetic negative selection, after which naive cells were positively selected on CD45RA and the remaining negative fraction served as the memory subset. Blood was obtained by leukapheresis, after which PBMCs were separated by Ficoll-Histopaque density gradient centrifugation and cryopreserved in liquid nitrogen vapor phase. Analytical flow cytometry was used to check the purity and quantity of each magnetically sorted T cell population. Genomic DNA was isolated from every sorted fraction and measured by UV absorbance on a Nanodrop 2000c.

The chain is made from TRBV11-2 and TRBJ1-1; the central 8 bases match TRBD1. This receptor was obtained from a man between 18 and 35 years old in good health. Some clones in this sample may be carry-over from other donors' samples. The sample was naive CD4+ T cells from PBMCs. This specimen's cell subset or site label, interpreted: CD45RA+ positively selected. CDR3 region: CASSLFGRGQTEAFF. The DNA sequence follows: TGTGCCAGCAGCTTATTTGGCAGGGGGCAGACTGAAGCTTTCTTT.